These 22 T cell receptor beta chains originate from one sample sequenced in a study of cytomegalovirus exposure and HLA in healthy donors. PCR employed 60 Vbeta and 13 Jbeta primers. Produced via immunoSEQ multiplex PCR; TCRdb's table is partial and in-frame only. This table lists 30,000 to 45,000 clones. Specimen: PBMCs. The receptors shown here come from a man in his forties in good health and CMV-seropositive.

This chain links TRBV6-6 with TRBJ2-3, with TRBD2 as a possible D gene (6 bases). Trimming removed 5 bases from V and 2 bases from J, with 17 bases in between. Germline assignment: CDR1 MNHNY and CDR2 SVGAGI (reference sequence). The CDR3 spans 16 residues. The CDR3 nucleotides are TGTGCCAGCAGTCCCCGGGCGGGGAGAGTCACAGATACGCAGTATTTT. Amino acids: CASSPRAGRVTDTQYF.

J is TRBJ1-4 and V is TRBV4-2; TRBD1 might be the D (5 bases). Germline assignment: CDR1 LGHNA and CDR2 YNFKEQ. Trimming stripped 0 bases from V and 8 bases from J, with 16 bases between. CDR3 length equals 16 residues. In nucleotides, the CDR3 is TGTGCCAGCAGCCAAGATCTAGGGCCCTCAGGGGAAAAACTGTTTTTT. Its protein product is CASSQDLGPSGEKLFF.

V and J are TRBV29-1 and TRBJ2-7; perhaps TRBD1 as D (6 bases). This CDR3 region has 14 residues. V lost 1 base, J lost 3 bases, and 13 bases lay in between. Germline assignment: CDR1 SQVTM and CDR2 ANQGSEA. The CDR3 DNA reads TGCAGCGTTGAAGCTGCAGGGGAGAGCTACGAGCAGTACTTC. Translating gives CSVEAAGESYEQYF.

The chain uses TRBV23-1 and TRBJ2-5; 8 bases align to TRBD2. TRBV23-1 falls under the ORF class, with uncertain function. This CDR3 has 16 amino acids. The J segment lost 5 bases and the V segment lost 0 bases, leaving 8 bases of the junction unmatched. CDR3 bases: TGCGCCAGCAGTCAATCCCACTGGGGCGGGAGGGAGACCCAGTACTTC. It codes for CASSQSHWGGRETQYF.

The rearrangement joins TRBV2 to TRBJ2-5; TRBD2 matches at 12 bases. This CDR3 contains 16 residues. Germline V gene lookup returns CDR1 SNHLY and CDR2 FYNNEI. V lost 6 bases to trimming and J lost 2 bases; unmatched junction nucleotides: 7. CDR3 nucleotide sequence: TGTGCCAGCAGAGGGTGGACTAGCGGGGCGCAAGAGACCCAGTACTTC. Translation: CASRGWTSGAQETQYF.

The rearrangement links TRBV25-1 to TRBJ2-5; 10 nucleotides agree with TRBD1. The J call may be incorrect, as the DNA end agrees better with TRBJ2-7. The CDR3 spans 13 residues. Germline values: CDR1 MGHDK, CDR2 SYGVNS. The CDR3 region has the DNA TGTGCCAGCAGTGATGGGACAGGGGCCGAGCAGTACTTC. Its protein product is CASSDGTGAEQYF.

The chain carries TRBV27 and TRBJ1-2; TRBD1 aligns across 7 bases. After removal of 7 bases from V and 8 bases from J, the junction contained 10 bases not matched to a gene. Germline V gene lookup returns CDR1 MNHEY and CDR2 SMNVEV (reference sequence). The CDR3 covers 13 residues. For the CDR3, the DNA is TGTGCCAGCACCCCCGGACAGGCGGGAGGCTACACCTTC. Protein sequence: CASTPGQAGGYTF.

This chain links TRBV10-3 with TRBJ2-1; D is undetermined. The CDR3 has 13 amino acids. Germline assignment: CDR1 ENHRY and CDR2 SYGVKD. V was pared by 4 bases and J by 10 bases, with 14 bases between. CDR3 DNA: TGTGCCATCAGTGTAATCTACTTTGCGGAGCAGTTCTTC. It codes for CAISVIYFAEQFF.

The chain links TRBV30 to TRBJ1-6; TRBD1 agrees at 8 bases. The J segment lost 7 bases and the V segment lost 5 bases, leaving 7 bases of the junction unmatched. Germline V gene lookup returns CDR1 GTSNPN and CDR2 SVGIG (reference sequence). The CDR3 has 14 amino acids. The CDR3 DNA sequence: TGTGCCTGGGGAAAAGACAGGGGAAATTCACCCCTCCACTTT. The encoded protein is CAWGKDRGNSPLHF.

The rearrangement links TRBV27 to TRBJ2-7, with a tentative D call TRBD2 (6 bases). Germline CDR1 reads MNHEY; CDR2 reads SMNVEV (reference sequence). The CDR3 covers 12 residues. Deletions cut 6 bases from V and 3 bases from J, with 9 bases between. The CDR3 region has the DNA TGTGCCAGCAGGGACTACTTCTACGAGCAGTACTTC. Translated, it gives CASRDYFYEQYF.

This chain uses TRBV29-1 with TRBJ2-5; 9 bases are a match to TRBD1. The J call is doubtful: the DNA matches TRBJ2-7 better. This CDR3 is built from 14 residues. CDR1 and CDR2 (germline): SQVTM, ANQGSEA. CDR3: CSVQPGQGTYEQYF. CDR3 coding DNA: TGCAGCGTGCAGCCGGGACAGGGTACGTACGAGCAGTACTTC.

The chain carries TRBV18 and TRBJ1-1, with 7 bases that match TRBD1. Germline V lookup: CDR1 KGHSH, CDR2 LQKENI. Losses at the gene ends were 3 bases for V and 1 base for J; bases not matched to a gene: 2. This CDR3 is built from 14 residues. The CDR3 region has the DNA TGTGCCAGCTCACCTGACAGGGCGAACACTGAAGCTTTCTTT. It codes for CASSPDRANTEAFF. Full variable domain (remainder filled in from reference TRBV18 and TRBJ1-1): NAGVMQNPRHLVRRRGQEARLRCSPMKGHSHVYWYRQLPEEGLKFMVYLQKENIIDESGMPKERFSAEFPKEGPSILRIQQVVRGDSAAYFCASSPDRANTEAFFGQGTRLTVV.

For this clone: Other DNA sequences in this sample translate to the same CDR3. This sequence joins TRBV5-8 and TRBJ1-3; D is unclear. The CDR3 extends over 16 amino acids. The germline V gene encodes CDR1 SGHTS and CDR2 YDEGEE. With 0 bases removed from V and 0 bases from J, the gap between germline ends came to 10 bases. CDR3 sequence: CASSLDSGPSGNTIYF. DNA for the CDR3: TGTGCCAGCAGCTTGGACAGCGGCCCCTCTGGAAACACCATATATTTT.

In the case of this clone: Other DNA sequences in the sample encode the same CDR3. This chain connects TRBV30 to TRBJ2-2, with a tentative D call TRBD2 (5 bases). The CDR3 sequence is 12 residues long. Trimming shortened V by 2 bases and J by 4 bases, and 5 bases separated the two germline ends. Germline-derived CDR1 and CDR2 are GTSNPN and SVGIG (reference sequence). As DNA, the CDR3 is TGTGCCTGGAGTCGGGGCACCGGGGAGCTGTTTTTT. Its protein is CAWSRGTGELFF.

This chain connects TRBV27 to TRBJ2-1; 7 nucleotides align to TRBD2. This CDR3 comprises 16 residues. Germline assignment: CDR1 MNHEY and CDR2 SMNVEV (reference sequence). Trimming cost V 4 bases and J 9 bases; bases outside gene matches: 15. This chain's CDR3 is CASSSLLGGRISEQFF. In DNA form, the CDR3 reads TGTGCCAGCAGTTCCCTCCTTGGCGGGAGAATCAGTGAGCAGTTCTTC.

This chain links TRBV27 with TRBJ1-2, with D possibly matching TRBD1 (5 bases). Deletions cut 3 bases from V and 7 bases from J, with 18 bases between. There are 15 residues in the CDR3. Germline assignment: CDR1 MNHEY and CDR2 SMNVEV (reference sequence). Written as DNA, the CDR3 is TGTGCCAGCAGTTTGGTAAGGGGAACGTGGAGTGGCTACACCTTC. As protein: CASSLVRGTWSGYTF.

The genes are TRBV5-8 and TRBJ2-3, with D possibly matching TRBD1 (6 bases). CDR1 is SGHTS and CDR2 is YDEGEE in the germline V gene. V gave up 0 bases and J gave up 4 bases, with 12 bases separating them. There are 15 residues in the CDR3. The CDR3 here is CASSLAGQGPDTQYF. For the CDR3, the DNA is TGTGCCAGCAGCTTGGCCGGGCAGGGGCCAGATACGCAGTATTTT.

The genes are TRBV5-4 and TRBJ1-1; 7 bases are shared with TRBD1. CDR1 and CDR2 (germline): SGHNT, YYREEE (reference sequence). V was clipped by 4 bases and J by 11 bases; unmatched bases: 8. CDR3 length: 12 amino acids. The chain's CDR3 is CASSKDRRGAFF. The CDR3 nucleotides read TGTGCCAGCAGCAAGGACAGGCGAGGGGCTTTCTTT.

The genes are TRBV15 and TRBJ2-5; TRBD2 might be the D (6 bases). Trimming took off 0 bases at V and 2 bases at J, with 13 bases between the two ends. The CDR3 has 16 residues. Looked up from germline, CDR1 is LNHNV and CDR2 is YYDKDF (reference sequence). CDR3 sequence: CATSREMSGHQETQYF. The CDR3 DNA reads as TGTGCCACCAGCAGAGAGATGAGCGGGCATCAAGAGACCCAGTACTTC. The full variable domain, rest sourced from reference TRBV15 and TRBJ2-5, is DAMVIQNPRYQVTQFGKPVTLSCSQTLNHNVMYWYQQKSSQAPKLLFHYYDKDFNNEADTPDNFQSRRPNTSFCFLDIRSPGLGDTAMYLCATSREMSGHQETQYFGPGTRLLVL.

The chain couples TRBV28 to TRBJ2-1; 10 nucleotides match TRBD2. V shed 4 bases and J 0 bases; nucleotides not matched to a gene: 0. This CDR3 comprises 15 residues. The germline CDR1 and CDR2 sequences are MDHEN and SYDVKM. The DNA of the CDR3 is TGTGCCAGCAGTTCTAGCGGGAGCTCCTACAATGAGCAGTTCTTC. Amino acid sequence: CASSSSGSSYNEQFF.

This chain links TRBV5-1 with TRBJ2-4; a possible D gene is TRBD1 (5 bases). The V gene lost 0 bases and the J gene lost 1 base, with 8 bases spanning the gap. Germline lookup yields CDR1 SGHRS and CDR2 YFSETQ. This CDR3 is 15 amino acids long. As DNA, the CDR3 is TGCGCCAGCAGCTTGGAAGGGGCGGCCAAAAACATTCAGTACTTC. It translates to CASSLEGAAKNIQYF.

The genes are TRBV5-4 and TRBJ2-5; D is unresolved. CDR3 length equals 14 residues. V lost 0 bases and J lost 2, with 8 bases in between. Germline V gene data show CDR1 as SGHNT and CDR2 as YYREEE (reference sequence). Written as DNA, the CDR3 is TGTGCCAGCAGCTTGGCCGCGTCTCAAGAGACCCAGTACTTC. Translated, it gives CASSLAASQETQYF.